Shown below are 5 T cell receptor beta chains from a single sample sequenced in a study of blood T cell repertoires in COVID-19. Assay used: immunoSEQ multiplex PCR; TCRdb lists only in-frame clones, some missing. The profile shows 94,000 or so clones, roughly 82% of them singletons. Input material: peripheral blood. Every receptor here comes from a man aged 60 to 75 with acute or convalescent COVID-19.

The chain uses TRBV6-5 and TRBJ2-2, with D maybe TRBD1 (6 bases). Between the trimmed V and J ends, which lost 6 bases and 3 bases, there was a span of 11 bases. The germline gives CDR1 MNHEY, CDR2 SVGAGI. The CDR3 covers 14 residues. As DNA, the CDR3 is TGTGCCAGCAGGCTCCCAGGGGACACCGGGGAGCTGTTTTTT. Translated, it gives CASRLPGDTGELFF.

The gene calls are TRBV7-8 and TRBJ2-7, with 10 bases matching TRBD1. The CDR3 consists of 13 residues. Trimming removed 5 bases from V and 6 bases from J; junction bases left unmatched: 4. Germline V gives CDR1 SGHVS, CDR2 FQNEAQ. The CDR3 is CASSAGTGVEQYV. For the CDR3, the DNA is TGTGCCAGCAGCGCCGGGACAGGGGTCGAGCAGTACGTC.

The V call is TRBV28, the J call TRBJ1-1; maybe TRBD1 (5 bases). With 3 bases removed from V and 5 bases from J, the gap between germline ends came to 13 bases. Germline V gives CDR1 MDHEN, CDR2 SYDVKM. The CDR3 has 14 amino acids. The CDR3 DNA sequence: TGTGCCAGCAGTTTTATAATTGGGGCTACTGAAGCTTTCTTT. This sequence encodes CASSFIIGATEAFF. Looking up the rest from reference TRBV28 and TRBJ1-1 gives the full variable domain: DVKVTQSSRYLVKRTGEKVFLECVQDMDHENMFWYRQDPGLGLRLIYFSYDVKMKEKGDIPEGYSVSREKKERFSLILESASTNQTSMYLCASSFIIGATEAFFGQGTRLTVV.

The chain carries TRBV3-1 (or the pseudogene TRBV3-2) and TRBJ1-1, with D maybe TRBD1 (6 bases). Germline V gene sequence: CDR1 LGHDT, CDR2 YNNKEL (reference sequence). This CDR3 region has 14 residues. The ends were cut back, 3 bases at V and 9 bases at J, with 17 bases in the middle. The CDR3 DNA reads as TGTGCCAGCAGCCAGTATTCAGAACAGGGACAAGCTTTCTTT. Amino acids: CASSQYSEQGQAFF.

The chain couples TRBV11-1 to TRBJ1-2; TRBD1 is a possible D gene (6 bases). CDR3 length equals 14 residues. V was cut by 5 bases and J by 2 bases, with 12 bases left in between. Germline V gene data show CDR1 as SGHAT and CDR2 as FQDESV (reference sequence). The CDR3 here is CASSLSGQNYGYTF. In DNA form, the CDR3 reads TGTGCCAGCAGCCTAAGTGGACAGAACTATGGCTACACCTTC.